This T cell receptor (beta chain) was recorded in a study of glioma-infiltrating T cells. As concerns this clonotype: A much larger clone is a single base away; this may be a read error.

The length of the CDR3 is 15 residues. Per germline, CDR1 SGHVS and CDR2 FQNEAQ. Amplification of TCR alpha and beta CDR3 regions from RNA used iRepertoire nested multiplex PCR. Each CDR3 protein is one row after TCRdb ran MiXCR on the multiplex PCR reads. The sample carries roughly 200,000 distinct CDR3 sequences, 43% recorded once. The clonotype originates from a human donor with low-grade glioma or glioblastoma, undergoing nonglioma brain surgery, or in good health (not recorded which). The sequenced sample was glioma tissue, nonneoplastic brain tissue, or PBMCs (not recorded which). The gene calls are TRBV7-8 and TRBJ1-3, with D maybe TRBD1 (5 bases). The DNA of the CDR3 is TGTGCCAGCGGCTTAAACAGGAACACAGGAAACACCATATATTTT. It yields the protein CASGLNRNTGNTIYF.